This T cell receptor beta chain came from a study of T cells in Graves' hyperthyroidism and ophthalmopathy. Findings of the study overall: In blood, most of the thyroid clonotypes expanded above 0.001 were also present.

Turning to this clonotype: What it binds is unknown.

The CDR3 has 16 residues. Germline V gene lookup returns CDR1 MNHEY and CDR2 SMNVEV (reference sequence). J lost 3 bases, V lost 2 bases, and 6 bases had no gene match. From more than 9.5 ml of fresh peripheral blood, PBMCs were isolated. Using RNA transcripts as the source, TCR beta CDR3 regions were amplified. First-round RT-PCR targeting the TCR CDR3 was performed with the HTBI primer set. TCRdb itself ran the multiplex PCR reads through MiXCR, one entry per CDR3 protein. The sample gives a few hundred thousand distinct CDR3 sequences, 15% to 19% of which show up once; around 6.6% is in the top ten.

The source material was blood. The rearrangement links TRBV27 to TRBJ1-1; 10 bases are a match to TRBD1. The TCR comes from a woman in her 30s with Graves' hyperthyroidism. CDR3 loop: CASSLPDRGNDTEAFF. CDR3 DNA: TGTGCCAGCAGTTTACCGGACAGGGGGAATGACACTGAAGCTTTCTTT.